Reported below is one TCR beta chain. This clonotype was detected a few times. Its antigen specificity is not known. Base quality data are lacking; no much larger clone is found one base away. The treatment or condition label, as the study defines it: in vitro stimulation with specific CMV peptide epitopes to enrich CMV-specific T cells. This sample was included in a study of T cell repertoires in cytomegalovirus infection (dated by TCRdb to about 2019). As for the study more broadly: Recently identified HLA-C-restricted CMV epitopes, whose presentation resists viral immunomodulation, were targeted by peptide stimulations together with well-studied HLA-B-restricted epitopes. The HLA type of each donor mattered for the analysis, because public TCR beta signatures pointed to carriage of CMV infection along with the matching HLA type.

V is pruned by 1 base and J by 8 bases, leaving 0 bases of the junction without a gene match. For CDR1 and CDR2, the germline V gene lists SGHAT and FQNNGV. The CDR3 spans 12 residues, from the cysteine through the phenylalanine. Just CDR3 DNA is preserved here, 36 bases in frame from base 1. The reads were generated on an Illumina HiSeq 1500. The public sequencing data were trimmed at Q25 with fastp and processed into clonotypes with MiXCR by TCRdb, which kept only in-frame beta chains. Rows matching on CDR3 protein sequence are summarized as one entry with the most common DNA and genes. This sample is represented by 110,000 or so distinct CDR3 sequences; under 35% of them were singletons. Less than 45% of the sample goes to the ten largest clones. The research as a whole found: Carriers of CMV infection plus the relevant HLA type were discriminated by the cumulative frequency of public TCR beta family members in the study cohort and in an independent roughly 340-donor cohort. The ex vivo response was dominated by HLA-C-restricted CMV-specific TCR beta clonotypes, and the single most frequent clonotype in two of eight donors was supplied by these HLA-C-restricted clonotypes.

The clonotype was recovered from a human donor in good health (CMV status not recorded). Some clones in this sample may be carry-over from other donors' samples. The starting material was CD8+ T cells from cultured PBMCs, obtained from culture after CMV antigen stimulation. The rearranged chain carries TRBV11-2 and TRBJ1-2; 8 nucleotides in the junction match TRBD1. This receptor has the CDR3 CASSLGTGGYTF. The nucleotides are TGTGCCAGCAGCTTAGGGACAGGGGGCTACACCTTC.